The T cell receptor beta chain under discussion was sequenced for a study of CDR3 diversity in severe acne. From the PCR reads, TCRdb called clonotypes with MiXCR, one entry per CDR3 protein. The sample lists some 84,000 distinct CDR3 sequences; approximately 52% were seen once. There are 15 residues in the CDR3. The germline V gene encodes CDR1 SGHRS and CDR2 YFSETQ. Points on this clonotype: The junction departs from germline at one end; a sequencing error may be responsible.

The clonotype comes from a male donor in good health, serving as a control. Sequencing was performed on blood. This chain connects TRBV5-1 to TRBJ2-7, with 10 bases that match TRBD1. CDR3 in amino acids: CASSLTGTGVYAQYF. Written as DNA, the CDR3 is TGCGCCAGCAGCTTGACCGGGACAGGGGTCTACGCGCAGTACTTC.